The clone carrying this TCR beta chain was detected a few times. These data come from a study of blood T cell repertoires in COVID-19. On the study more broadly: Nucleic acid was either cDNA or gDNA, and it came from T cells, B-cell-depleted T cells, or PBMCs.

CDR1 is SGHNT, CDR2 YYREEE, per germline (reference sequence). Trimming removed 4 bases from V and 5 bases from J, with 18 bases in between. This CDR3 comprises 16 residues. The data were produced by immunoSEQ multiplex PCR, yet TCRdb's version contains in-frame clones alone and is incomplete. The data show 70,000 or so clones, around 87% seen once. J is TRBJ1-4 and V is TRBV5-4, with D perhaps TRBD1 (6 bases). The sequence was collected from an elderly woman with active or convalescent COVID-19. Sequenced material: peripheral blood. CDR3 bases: TGTGCCAGCAGCACGGGCGGGGGCGAACGAAATGAAAAACTGTTTTTT. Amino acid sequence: CASSTGGGERNEKLFF.